Listed here is a single T cell receptor beta chain. Which antigen it targets is not known. Base quality data are lacking; no much larger clone is found one base away. Library creation used 5' RACE. Sequencing relied on an Illumina HiSeq 2500. The second PCR ran for roughly 6 to 11 cycles and used a J-beta primer mix along with a sample-barcoded 5' primer. A unique molecular identifier was introduced onto each TCR beta cDNA molecule by a template-switch 5' adaptor carrying 12 random nucleotides. Each sample yielded at least 2.5 million CDR3-containing paired-end reads. First-strand cDNA was synthesized from all RNA with the Mint cDNA synthesis kit, primed by a TRBC-specific oligonucleotide. All cDNA was treated with uracil-DNA glycosylase and then went through a first 18-cycle PCR with the universal primers M1SS and BC2_uni_R. The paper's data handling went like this. Normalization of each sample was performed by random selection of 1 million high-quality reads, each carrying a distinct molecular identifier. Reads sharing molecular identifiers were discarded rather than binned into consensus sequences. MiTCR, run with a Q25 quality threshold and the strictest error-elimination algorithm, handled CDR3 identification, clonotype clustering and error correction. A nonparametric unseen species model using Euler transformation provided a lower-bound estimate of total TCR beta diversity. TCRdb applied fastp at Q25 and MiXCR to the public reads, then kept only in-frame beta chains. Every entry covers one CDR3 protein and lists the most common genes and DNA from its rows. The V and J calls reflect TCRdb's pipeline rather than the authors' work. The sample yields fewer than 1.5 million distinct CDR3 sequences; around 39% were counted once. Roughly 7.9% of the sample is held by the ten biggest clonotypes.

CDR1 and CDR2 are read off the germline V gene (reference sequence) as DFQATT and SNEGSKA. Including cysteine and phenylalanine, the CDR3 has 15 amino acids. Only the CDR3 DNA is retained, 45 bases long and in frame from the first base. Between the V and J ends, shortened by 0 bases and 4 bases respectively, the junction contains 15 bases. The data belong to a study of blood T cells in healthy people across ages (dated by TCRdb to between 2015 and 2016). For the wider study: Template switching captured roughly one uniquely barcoded TCR beta cDNA molecule per two T cells in model experiments. Using the same blood draw, the study looked at two additional independent replicas of 1 million unique cDNA reads for two donors, one aged 18 to 30 and the other aged 80 or older. Age-related changes in TCR beta repertoire diversity were measured in the study by deep sequencing normalized with unique cDNA molecular identifiers. The donors were split into four age groups: young (average 16 years), middle-aged (about 40), aged (62) and long-lived (under 90). To avoid experimental bias, donors of different ages were randomly spread across the sequencing lanes. The research as a whole found: Because profiling used bulk unsorted PBMCs, naive and antigen-experienced compartments could not be compared conclusively. There was a strong correlation between observed TCR beta diversity and the percentage of naive T cells measured by flow cytometry. Estimates of total diversity based on one million sequenced T cells were considered lower bounds and underestimates. As age increased, observed TCR beta diversity per million T cells dropped in a roughly linear way, and a significant reduction was already evident by age about 36. The CMV infection status of donors was not known, potentially confounding age-related changes in expanded clonotypes. Compared with the aged group, the long-lived group had more naive CD4+ T cells, fewer expanded clones and increased TCR diversity, suggesting age selection.

Donors were 39 systemically healthy Caucasian individuals from Russia aged roughly 6 to 95 years. Each donor gave approximately 9.4 milliliters of peripheral blood, drawn into EDTA-treated Vacutainer tubes. Ficoll-Paque density-gradient centrifugation was used to isolate PBMCs, with at least 6.5 million per sample. Total RNA was extracted from PBMCs with Trizol reagent, with at least 6 micrograms obtained per sample. Naive CD45RAhigh/CD27high T cell percentages were measured by flow cytometry on a PBMC aliquot from every donor. The chain is encoded by TRBV20-1 joined to TRBJ2-5, with TRBD2 tentatively as D gene (5 bases match). Input material: blood. This receptor was taken from a woman aged 18 to 35 in good health. The CDR3 region: CSARDPTRSGETQYF. The DNA is as follows: TGCAGTGCTAGAGACCCAACCCGAAGCGGAGAGACCCAGTACTTC.